This entry lists 26 T cell receptor beta chains sequenced from one sample in a study of human T cells and chemical hapten exposure. Time point defined: patch test 2, 6 weeks after DPC sensitization. The treatment was: therapeutic diphenylcyclopropenone sensitization with weekly scalp DPC. TCRdb processed the RACE reads anew with MiXCR; each CDR3 protein has one entry. Of 95,000 or so distinct CDR3 sequences listed, about an eighth are singletons. Sequenced here: whole blood, sampled in connection with sensitization to the hapten diphenylcyclopropenone (DPC). The receptors come from a woman aged 35 to 49 with alopecia areata. Some clones in this sample may be carry-over from other donors' samples.

In its sample, this clonotype was seen many times. The V call is TRBV21-1, the J call TRBJ2-3; TRBD1 was called by the table and not checked on the DNA. TRBV21-1 is a pseudogene locus. The CDR3 totals 17 residues. Written as DNA, the CDR3 is TGTGCCAGCAGCAAAGCGCGTGCAGGGAGTTCCACAGATACGCAGTATTTT. Amino acid sequence: CASSKARAGSSTDTQYF.

This clonotype has at least ten counts. The gene calls are TRBV7-9 and TRBJ1-5; possible D gene TRBD1, 6 bases. The CDR3 runs 17 residues. Per germline, CDR1 SEHNR and CDR2 FQNEAQ (reference sequence). Trimming pared 3 bases from V and 0 bases from J, leaving 15 bases between. The CDR3 coding sequence is TGTGCCAGCAGCTTCGGGGCAGGGGTTCTTAGCAATCAGCCCCAGCATTTT. Translating it yields CASSFGAGVLSNQPQHF.

This clonotype appeared a few times. The chain recombines TRBV9 with TRBJ1-2; TRBD1 agrees at 9 bases. From germline, CDR1 is SGDLS and CDR2 YYNGEE. The J segment lost 7 bases and the V segment lost 3 bases, leaving 4 bases of the junction unmatched. The CDR3 totals 13 residues. In DNA form, the CDR3 reads TGTGCCAGCAGCGCGGGACAGGGCTCTGGCTACACCTTC. This codes for CASSAGQGSGYTF.

This clonotype came up a few times. CDR3 protein: CASRRTGNTGELFF. The CDR3 DNA is TGTGCCAGCAGGAGGACAGGGAACACCGGGGAGCTGTTTTTT. The chain couples TRBV6-5 to TRBJ2-2, with TRBD1 matching 7 bases. V lost 6 bases, J lost 1 base, and 2 bases stayed unmatched. The CDR3 runs 14 residues. Germline-derived CDR1 and CDR2 are MNHEY and SVGAGI.

Ten or more counts support this clonotype. V usage is TRBV6-5 and J usage is TRBJ2-5, with D possibly being TRBD2 (6 bases). CDR1 is MNHEY and CDR2 is SVGAGI in the germline V gene. With 6 bases removed from V and 3 bases from J, the gap between germline ends came to 17 bases. The CDR3 runs 15 residues. CDR3 bases: TGTGCCAGCAGCCAGACTGGAGGGGCTAAAGAGACCCAGTACTTC. Its translation is CASSQTGGAKETQYF.

This clonotype was observed at least ten times. The chain couples TRBV3-1 to TRBJ2-1; D unclear. With 2 bases removed from V and 5 bases from J, the gap between germline ends came to 4 bases. In germline, CDR1 is LGHDT, CDR2 YNNKEL (reference sequence). CDR3 length: 12 residues. In DNA, the CDR3 is TGTGCCAGCAGCCAATCAGACAATGAGCAGTTCTTC. This sequence encodes CASSQSDNEQFF.

This clonotype was counted at least ten times. V is TRBV6-2 or TRBV6-3 and J is TRBJ2-1; 12 bases map to TRBD2. This CDR3 comprises 16 residues. CDR1 is MNHEY and CDR2 is SVGEGT in the germline V gene. Germline trimming cut 6 bases from V and 4 bases from J; bases unmatched to any gene: 7. The CDR3 nucleotides read TGTGCCAGCAGCTGGACTAGCGGGGTACTGTACAATGAGCAGTTCTTC. It translates to CASSWTSGVLYNEQFF.

The chain joins TRBV5-1 to TRBJ2-3, with D perhaps matching TRBD1 (5 bases). The germline CDR1 and CDR2 sequences are SGHRS and YFSETQ. The V end lost 1 base, the J end lost 2 bases, and 11 bases lay between the germline ends. The CDR3 is made up of 15 amino acids. The CDR3 here is CASSLRGIATDTQYF. DNA for the CDR3: TGCGCCAGCAGCTTGAGGGGCATTGCCACAGATACGCAGTATTTT.

This clonotype was observed a handful of times. The rearrangement joins TRBV5-6 to TRBJ2-7; 7 bases map to TRBD2. Germline V lookup: CDR1 SGHDT, CDR2 YYEEEE. The CDR3 totals 13 residues. With V trimmed by 1 base and J by 4 bases, 2 bases remained unmatched. This CDR3 reads CASSLSGGYEQYF. The CDR3, as DNA: TGTGCCAGCAGCTTGTCGGGGGGTTACGAGCAGTACTTC.

The gene calls are TRBV5-4 and TRBJ1-4; no firm D call. Trimming removed 1 base from V and 6 bases from J, with 7 bases in between. Germline CDR1 is SGHNT and CDR2 is YYREEE (reference sequence). CDR3 length equals 13 residues. CDR3 loop: CASSLYRDEKLFF. In nucleotides, the CDR3 is TGTGCCAGCAGCTTGTATAGGGATGAAAAACTGTTTTTT. Variable domain in full (rest from reference TRBV5-4 and TRBJ1-4): ETGVTQSPTHLIKTRGQQVTLRCSSQSGHNTVSWYQQALGQGPQFIFQYYREEENGRGNFPPRFSGLQFPNYSSELNVNALELDDSALYLCASSLYRDEKLFFGSGTQLSVL.

In its sample, this clonotype was seen many times. The gene calls are TRBV28 and TRBJ2-6; TRBD1 or TRBD2 may be the D gene (5 bases each). This CDR3 spans 16 amino acids. The germline gives CDR1 MDHEN, CDR2 SYDVKM. Deletions cut 7 bases from V and 1 base from J, with 14 bases between. CDR3 DNA: TGTGCCAGCATTGGGGGAGTTCTGTCTGGGGCCAACGTCCTGACTTTC. This encodes CASIGGVLSGANVLTF. Full variable domain (remainder filled in from reference TRBV28 and TRBJ2-6): DVKVTQSSRYLVKRTGEKVFLECVQDMDHENMFWYRQDPGLGLRLIYFSYDVKMKEKGDIPEGYSVSREKKERFSLILESASTNQTSMYLCASIGGVLSGANVLTFGAGSRLTVL.

This clonotype was seen only a few times. V and J are TRBV7-2 and TRBJ2-2; D gene unclear. V shed 2 bases and J shed 5 bases, with 6 bases lying between them. Germline V gives CDR1 SGHTA, CDR2 FQGNSA. The CDR3 contains 13 residues. The CDR3 reads CASSLSRTGELFF. For the CDR3, the DNA is TGTGCCAGCAGCTTAAGTAGAACCGGGGAGCTGTTTTTT.

The sample holds many counts of this clonotype. V usage is TRBV7-6 and J usage is TRBJ1-5, with TRBD1 as a possible D gene (6 bases). This CDR3 is 15 amino acids long. Trimming took 5 bases from V and 4 from J, leaving 15 bases between them. From germline, CDR1 is SGHVS and CDR2 FNYEAQ. The CDR3 sequence: CASSPAPQGNQPQHF. CDR3 bases: TGTGCCAGCAGCCCGGCACCACAGGGAAATCAGCCCCAGCATTTT.

This clonotype was detected ten times or more. J is TRBJ2-1 and V is TRBV19; no firm D call. The CDR3 is made up of 15 amino acids. The ends were cut back, 3 bases at V and 9 bases at J, with 18 bases in the middle. Germline CDR1 LNHDA, CDR2 SQIVND (reference sequence). The chain's CDR3 is CASSMGGRTYGEQFF. CDR3 nucleotide sequence: TGTGCCAGTAGTATGGGTGGCAGAACCTACGGTGAGCAGTTCTTC. Filled out from reference TRBV19 and TRBJ2-1, the complete variable domain reads DGGITQSPKYLFRKEGQNVTLSCEQNLNHDAMYWYRQDPGQGLRLIYYSQIVNDFQKGDIAEGYSVSREKKESFPLTVTSAQKNPTAFYLCASSMGGRTYGEQFFGPGTRLTVL.

This clonotype was observed a handful of times. V usage is TRBV19 and J usage is TRBJ2-2; D may be TRBD2 (5 bases). V lost 6 bases and J lost 2, with 10 bases in between. Germline assignment: CDR1 LNHDA and CDR2 SQIVND (reference sequence). CDR3 size: 14 residues. CDR3 sequence reads: CASRGSLNTGELFF. DNA of the CDR3: TGTGCCAGTAGGGGGAGCCTCAACACCGGGGAGCTGTTTTTT.

There are a few counts of this clonotype. The chain links TRBV25-1 to TRBJ1-1, with D possibly TRBD1 on 5 matching bases. This CDR3 has 13 amino acids. The V end lost 6 bases, the J end lost 4 bases, and 12 bases lay between the germline ends. The germline gives CDR1 MGHDK, CDR2 SYGVNS. The CDR3 protein is CASSARDFTEAFF. The CDR3 DNA follows: TGTGCCAGCAGCGCCCGGGACTTCACTGAAGCTTTCTTT. The full variable domain, rest sourced from reference TRBV25-1 and TRBJ1-1, is EADIYQTPRYLVIGTGKKITLECSQTMGHDKMYWYQQDPGMELHLIHYSYGVNSTEKGDLSSESTVSRIRTEHFPLTLESARPSHTSQYLCASSARDFTEAFFGQGTRLTVV.

At least ten counts were recorded for this clonotype. The V and J genes are TRBV5-5 and TRBJ1-1; D ambiguous. This CDR3 is 13 amino acids long. V dropped 4 bases and J dropped 3 bases, with 10 bases sitting between them. From germline, CDR1 is SGHKS and CDR2 YYEKEE (reference sequence). This CDR3 is CASSPFSDTEAFF. In nucleotides, the CDR3 is TGTGCCAGCAGCCCTTTTTCCGACACTGAAGCTTTCTTT.

This clonotype was seen many times. The chain has TRBV28 and TRBJ2-3; no clear D. This CDR3 spans 14 amino acids. CDR1 MDHEN and CDR2 SYDVKM come from the germline V gene. V was trimmed by 7 bases and J by 4 bases, leaving 15 bases between them. The CDR3: CASNAPRGPDTQYF. As DNA, the CDR3 is TGTGCCAGCAACGCACCCCGAGGTCCAGATACGCAGTATTTT.

The chain couples TRBV7-2 to TRBJ1-2; D ambiguous. This CDR3 region has 11 residues. Germline-derived CDR1 and CDR2 are SGHTA and FQGNSA. With 7 bases removed from V and 7 bases from J, the gap between germline ends came to 10 bases. CDR3 region: CASKLEGGYTF. The CDR3 bases are TGTGCCAGCAAACTAGAGGGTGGCTACACCTTC.

The rearrangement joins TRBV11-2 to TRBJ1-3; tentatively, D is TRBD1 (5 bases). The V gene lost 5 bases and the J gene lost 1 base, with 15 bases spanning the gap. Germline values: CDR1 SGHAT, CDR2 FQNNGV. This CDR3 has 16 residues. The CDR3 sequence is CASSPGGRGSGNTIYF. CDR3 bases: TGTGCCAGCAGCCCCGGGGGACGGGGATCTGGAAACACCATATATTTT.

The chain has TRBV21-1 and TRBJ1-2; TRBD1 is the table's D call and was not checked against the DNA. TRBV21-1 is flagged as a pseudogene. The CDR3 extends over 14 amino acids. The CDR3: CASSKAQGAYGYTF. The CDR3 DNA follows: TGTGCCAGCAGCAAAGCGCAGGGGGCCTATGGCTACACCTTC.

Ten or more counts support this clonotype. V usage is TRBV7-2 and J usage is TRBJ2-3, with a tentative D call TRBD1 (5 bases). CDR1 is SGHTA, CDR2 FQGNSA, per germline. V lost 1 base and J lost 3, with 11 bases in between. This CDR3 is 15 amino acids long. CDR3 loop: CASSLEGSGTDTQYF. The DNA of the CDR3 is TGTGCCAGCAGCTTAGAGGGGTCCGGGACAGATACGCAGTATTTT.

The chain combines TRBV29-1 with TRBJ2-3; TRBD1 is a possible D gene (6 bases). The germline gives CDR1 SQVTM, CDR2 ANQGSEA. The CDR3 totals 14 residues. V was clipped by 5 bases and J by 2 bases, with 14 bases between them. The chain's CDR3 is CSVRTGTNTDTQYF. CDR3 bases: TGCAGCGTTAGGACCGGGACAAACACAGATACGCAGTATTTT.

This clonotype was found a few times. V and J are TRBV7-9 and TRBJ1-1; D may be TRBD1 (5 bases). The germline V gene has CDR1 SEHNR and CDR2 FQNEAQ (reference sequence). There are 14 residues in the CDR3. V was shortened by 2 bases and J by 5 bases, with 12 bases between the two germline ends. The CDR3 DNA reads as TGTGCCAGCAGCTTATTAGGGGCGTTGACTGAAGCTTTCTTT. The encoded protein is CASSLLGALTEAFF.

This clonotype was found many times. The V gene is TRBV12-3 or TRBV12-4, the J gene TRBJ1-1, with D hard to call. The CDR3 is made up of 15 amino acids. V lost 6 bases to trimming and J lost 0 bases, with 14 bases between them. The CDR3 DNA sequence: TGTGCCAGCAGGCAAGGGCCGTTTTTGAACACTGAAGCTTTCTTT. Its translation is CASRQGPFLNTEAFF.

This clonotype was recorded at least ten times. The genes are TRBV6-2 or TRBV6-3 and TRBJ2-2; no definite D call. CDR1 is MNHEY and CDR2 is SVGEGT in the germline V gene. Trimming removed 2 bases from V and 8 bases from J, with 3 bases in between. The CDR3 length is 11 residues. The CDR3 here is CASSYPGELFF. As DNA, the CDR3 is TGTGCCAGCAGTTACCCAGGGGAGCTGTTTTTT.